The T cell receptor beta chain under discussion was sequenced for a study of human T cells and chemical hapten exposure. Study background: Investigators sensitized about 2 cm by about 2 cm of upper inner arm skin with 2% DPC. Diphenylcyclopropenone was applied weekly to patients' scalps across the approximately 25-week study.

In the original processing: A per-sample median of approximately 87,000 TCRs was observed, with counts ranging from about 23,224 to 700,000. MiXCR, applied by TCRdb to the RACE reads, yields one record per CDR3 protein. These V and J calls originate from TCRdb's pipeline instead of the authors' own analysis. The sample includes 180,000 or so distinct CDR3 sequences, roughly a quarter of them seen just once. The germline V gene encodes CDR1 MNHEY and CDR2 SVGAGI. Trimming removed 2 bases at V and 7 bases at J, with 4 bases between. This CDR3 spans 11 amino acids. Noted time point: patch test 3, about 24 weeks after DPC sensitization. Treatment given: therapeutic diphenylcyclopropenone sensitization with weekly scalp DPC.

The sequencing used whole blood, collected in connection with sensitization to the hapten diphenylcyclopropenone (DPC). This TCR was sampled from a woman aged 40 to 50 with alopecia areata. Some clones in this sample may be carry-over from other donors' samples. V is TRBV6-5 and J is TRBJ2-3, with no clear D. The CDR3 protein is CASSYMNTQYF. CDR3 coding DNA: TGTGCCAGCAGTTACATGAATACGCAGTATTTT.